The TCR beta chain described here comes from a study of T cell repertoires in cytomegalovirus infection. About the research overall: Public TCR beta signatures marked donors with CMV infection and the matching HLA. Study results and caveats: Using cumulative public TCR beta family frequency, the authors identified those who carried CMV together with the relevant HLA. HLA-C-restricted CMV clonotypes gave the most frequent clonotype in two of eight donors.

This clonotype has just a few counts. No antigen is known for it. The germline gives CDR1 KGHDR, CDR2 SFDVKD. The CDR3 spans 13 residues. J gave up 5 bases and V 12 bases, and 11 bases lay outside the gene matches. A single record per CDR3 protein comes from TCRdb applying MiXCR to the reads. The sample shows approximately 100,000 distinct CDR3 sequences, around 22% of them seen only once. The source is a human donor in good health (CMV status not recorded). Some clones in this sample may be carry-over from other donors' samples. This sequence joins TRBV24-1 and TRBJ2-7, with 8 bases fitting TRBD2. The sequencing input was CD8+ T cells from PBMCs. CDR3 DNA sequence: TGTGCCGTCGGCGGGACTAGTTTCGACGAGCAGTACTTC. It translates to CAVGGTSFDEQYF.